The 9 T cell receptor delta chains below were found in one sample sequenced in a study of gamma-delta chains in newborns, infants, children. TCRdb re-processed the reads using CATT. Of 9,500 to 13,000 delta-chain clones listed, about 8.8% were seen once; the top ten hold 3.5% to 4.5%. Input material: blood. These receptors were collected from a child who was a newborn, infant or young child, either healthy, febrile or measles-vaccinated (not recorded which).

For this clone: Other DNA variants within this sample encode the same CDR3. This chain connects TRDV2 to TRDJ3; 10 bases map to TRDD3. The ends lost 0 bases at V and 2 bases at J; junction bases unmatched: 3. Per the germline V gene, CDR1 is GEAIGNYY and CDR2 is EKD. This CDR3 has 18 amino acids. The CDR3 reads CACDTGGYGTWDTRQMFF. CDR3 nucleotide sequence: TGTGCCTGTGACACCGGGGGATACGGGACCTGGGACACCCGACAGATGTTTTTC.

In this sample, this clone turned up a few times. The V call is TRDV2, the J call TRDJ1; 8 nucleotides align to TRDD3. Unmatched junction bases numbered 13, after V lost 4 bases and J lost 10 bases. The CDR3 sequence is 14 residues long. Per the germline V gene, CDR1 is GEAIGNYY and CDR2 is EKD. CDR3 DNA: TGTGCCTGTGATCATCTGGGGGAGGGATCGGGACTCATCTTT. Translating gives CACDHLGEGSGLIF.

The chain has TRDV1 and TRDJ1, with TRDD3 matching 12 bases. This CDR3 contains 17 residues. J gave up 3 bases and V 0 bases, and 5 bases lay outside the gene matches. Germline CDR1 reads TSWWSYY; CDR2 reads QGS. CDR3 nucleotide sequence: TGTGCTCTTGGGGAACTTCCCCACTGGGGGATACCCGATAAACTCATCTTT. Protein: CALGELPHWGIPDKLIF.

V usage is TRDV2 and J usage is TRDJ1; TRDD3 matches at 11 bases. The germline V gene has CDR1 GEAIGNYY and CDR2 EKD. J was trimmed by 0 bases and V by 5 bases; bases with no gene match: 10. The CDR3 consists of 17 residues. The CDR3 protein is CACGHVLGDMYTDKLIF. The DNA of the CDR3 is TGTGCCTGTGGTCACGTACTGGGGGATATGTACACCGATAAACTCATCTTT.

This clone is classed as medium-sized. V is TRDV2 and J is TRDJ1; 11 bases fit TRDD3. CDR1 GEAIGNYY and CDR2 EKD come from the germline V gene. V lost 3 bases and J lost 3; bases outside the gene matches: 11. This CDR3 region has 17 residues. The CDR3 bases are TGTGCCTGTGACCTTATGGGGGATACGCTGAAGTCCGATAAACTCATCTTT. It is translated as CACDLMGDTLKSDKLIF.

Concerning this clone: Distinct nucleotide sequences in the sample also encode this CDR3. The DNA for the CDR3 is TGTGCCTGTGACACACTGGGGGATACAGCAGCCGATAAACTCATCTTT. Translation: CACDTLGDTAADKLIF. The chain recombines TRDV2 with TRDJ1; 12 positions agree with TRDD3. The length of the CDR3 is 16 residues. V gave up 1 base and J gave up 3 bases; unmatched junction bases: 5. The germline gives CDR1 GEAIGNYY, CDR2 EKD.

The gene calls are TRDV2 and TRDJ1; 8 bases are a match to TRDD3. V trimming: 3 bases; J trimming: 0 bases; junction bases outside the gene matches: 17. Looked up from germline, CDR1 is GEAIGNYY and CDR2 is EKD. CDR3 size: 19 residues. CDR3 protein: CACDPLSGGLAAYTDKLIF. CDR3 sequence (DNA): TGTGCCTGTGACCCCCTGAGTGGGGGATTGGCCGCTTACACCGATAAACTCATCTTT.

The rearrangement uses TRDV2 and TRDJ1; TRDD3 agrees at 13 bases. The J gene was missing in TCRdb and was found by matching the end of the DNA to germline. The V segment lost 1 base and the J segment 5 bases; nucleotides outside the gene matches: 30. CDR3 size: 24 residues. CDR1 is GEAIGNYY, CDR2 EKD, per germline. The CDR3 DNA reads TGTGCCTGTGACACGATCCGCAGCTTCCGCCCCTCCGATTTACTGGGGGATACGCGGGATAAACTCATCTTT. Translating gives CACDTIRSFRPSDLLGDTRDKLIF.

In its sample, this clone was seen a few times. The V and J genes are TRDV2 and TRDJ1, with 11 bases fitting TRDD3. J gave up 6 bases and V 3 bases, and 2 bases lay outside the gene matches. The CDR3 sequence is 13 residues long. CDR1 and CDR2 (germline): GEAIGNYY, EKD. The chain's CDR3 is CACDVLGDNKLIF. In DNA form, the CDR3 reads TGTGCCTGTGACGTACTGGGGGATAATAAACTCATCTTT.